This T cell receptor beta chain was captured by sequencing in a study of shared clonotypes between healthy human individuals. Study outcomes and limitations: Sample collection involved blood only; tissue repertoires are likely different. Roughly 5% of naive CD4 clonotypes were common to a few donors.

From germline, CDR1 is SGHKS and CDR2 YYEKEE (reference sequence). This CDR3 spans 15 amino acids. V lost 5 bases to trimming and J lost 0 bases, with 12 bases between them. This clone has only one observation. What it recognizes is unknown. Deep was the level used in running the assay. Here immunoSEQ multiplex PCR was the method, and the copy in TCRdb shows in-frame clones only, minus some. Of nearly 1 million clones in the sample, about 80% were seen once. The receptor was derived from a man younger than 35 in good health. The rearrangement links TRBV5-5 to TRBJ1-3, with a possible D match to TRBD1 (5 bases). Sequenced input: memory CD4+ T cells sorted from blood. Subset in this sample: CD45RA-negative fraction. This CDR3 is CASSFSTDSGNTIYF. Here the CDR3 DNA reads TGTGCCAGCAGTTTTTCGACAGACTCTGGAAACACCATATATTTT.